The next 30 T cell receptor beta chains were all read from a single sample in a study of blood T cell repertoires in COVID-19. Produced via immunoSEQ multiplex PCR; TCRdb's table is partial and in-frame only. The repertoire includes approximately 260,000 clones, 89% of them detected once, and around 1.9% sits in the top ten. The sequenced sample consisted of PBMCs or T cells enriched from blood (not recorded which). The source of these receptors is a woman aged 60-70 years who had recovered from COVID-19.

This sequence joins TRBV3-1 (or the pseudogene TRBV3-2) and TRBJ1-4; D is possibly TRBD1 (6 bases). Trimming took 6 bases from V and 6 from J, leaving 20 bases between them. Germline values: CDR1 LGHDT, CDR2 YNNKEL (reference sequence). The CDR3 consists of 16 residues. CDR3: CASSLQPRDTHEKLFF. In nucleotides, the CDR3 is TGTGCCAGCAGTCTTCAACCCCGGGACACTCATGAAAAACTGTTTTTT.

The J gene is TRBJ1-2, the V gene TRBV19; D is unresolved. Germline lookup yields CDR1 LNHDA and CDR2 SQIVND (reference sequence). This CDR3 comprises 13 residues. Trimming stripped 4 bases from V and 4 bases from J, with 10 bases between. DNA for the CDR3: TGTGCCAGTAGTACCCCGGGAGTCTATGGCTACACCTTC. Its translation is CASSTPGVYGYTF.

CDR3 sequence reads: CASSSGGNYEKLFF. CDR3 sequence (DNA): TGTGCCAGCAGTTCAGGGGGCAACTATGAAAAACTGTTTTTT. This chain links TRBV28 with TRBJ1-4; the match to TRBD1 covers 8 bases. This CDR3 is 14 amino acids long. With 4 bases clipped from V and 6 bases from J, the junction kept 4 bases outside the gene matches. Germline loops: CDR1 MDHEN, CDR2 SYDVKM.

The CDR3 region is CASSVVPGLEETQYF. The CDR3 DNA is TGTGCCAGCAGCGTAGTTCCGGGACTAGAAGAGACCCAGTACTTC. The chain joins TRBV9 to TRBJ2-5; 8 positions match TRBD2. The CDR3 is 15 residues long. The germline gives CDR1 SGDLS, CDR2 YYNGEE. J gave up 3 bases and V 0 bases, and 4 bases lay outside the gene matches.

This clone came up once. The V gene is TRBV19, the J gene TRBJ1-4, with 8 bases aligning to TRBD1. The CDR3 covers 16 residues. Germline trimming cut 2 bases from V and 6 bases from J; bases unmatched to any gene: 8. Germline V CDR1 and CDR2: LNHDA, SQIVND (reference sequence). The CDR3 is CASSIWTGLVDEKLFF. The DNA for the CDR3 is TGTGCCAGTAGTATATGGACAGGGCTAGTGGATGAAAAACTGTTTTTT.

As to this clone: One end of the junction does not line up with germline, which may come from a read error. The CDR3 DNA sequence: TGTGCTAGCAGCTTAGGTGCGAGGGGCACAGATACGCAGTATTTT. The encoded protein is CASSLGARGTDTQYF. The gene calls are TRBV7-7 and TRBJ2-3; the D gene is possibly TRBD2 (5 bases). In germline, CDR1 is SSHAT, CDR2 FNYEAQ (reference sequence). There are 15 residues in the CDR3.

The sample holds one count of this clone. CDR3 loop: CASSHRTGGLVNTEAFF. The CDR3 DNA reads TGTGCCAGCAGTCACCGGACAGGGGGATTGGTGAACACTGAAGCTTTCTTT. The rearrangement joins TRBV6-6 to TRBJ1-1, with 10 bases fitting TRBD1. Germline V gene data show CDR1 as MNHNY and CDR2 as SVGAGI (reference sequence). J lost 0 bases, V lost 5 bases, and 9 bases had no gene match. The CDR3 runs 17 residues.

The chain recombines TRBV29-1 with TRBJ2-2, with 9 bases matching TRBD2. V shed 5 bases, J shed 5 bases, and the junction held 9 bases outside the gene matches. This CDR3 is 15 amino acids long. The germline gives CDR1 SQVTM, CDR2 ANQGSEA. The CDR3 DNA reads TGCAGCGTTACTCCCGGGACTAGCCGTACCGGGGAGCTGTTTTTT. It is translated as CSVTPGTSRTGELFF.

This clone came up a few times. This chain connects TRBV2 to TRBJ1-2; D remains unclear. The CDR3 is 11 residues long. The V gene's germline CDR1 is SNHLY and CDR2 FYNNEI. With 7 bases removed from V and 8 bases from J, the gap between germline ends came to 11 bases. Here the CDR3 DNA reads TGTGCCAGCACCCTCCTCGGGGGCTACACCTTC. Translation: CASTLLGGYTF.

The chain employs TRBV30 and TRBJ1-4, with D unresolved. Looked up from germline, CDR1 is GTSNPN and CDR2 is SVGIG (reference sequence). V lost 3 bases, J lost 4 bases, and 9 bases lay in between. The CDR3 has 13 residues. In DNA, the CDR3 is TGTGCCTGGAGCCGGGATTATAATGAAAAACTGTTTTTT. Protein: CAWSRDYNEKLFF.

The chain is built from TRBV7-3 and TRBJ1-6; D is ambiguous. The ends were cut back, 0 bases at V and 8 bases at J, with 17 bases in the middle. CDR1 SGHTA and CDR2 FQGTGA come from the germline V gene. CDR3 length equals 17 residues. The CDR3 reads CASSLTGEGPTHSPLHF. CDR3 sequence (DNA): TGTGCCAGCAGCTTAACCGGGGAGGGTCCCACCCATTCACCCCTCCACTTT.

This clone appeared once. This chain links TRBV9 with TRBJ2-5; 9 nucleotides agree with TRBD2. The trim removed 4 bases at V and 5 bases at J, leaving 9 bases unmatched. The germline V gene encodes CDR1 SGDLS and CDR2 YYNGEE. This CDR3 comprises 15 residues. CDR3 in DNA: TGTGCCAGCAGCCCAGGCGGGAGGGCCGAGGAGACCCAGTACTTC. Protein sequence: CASSPGGRAEETQYF.

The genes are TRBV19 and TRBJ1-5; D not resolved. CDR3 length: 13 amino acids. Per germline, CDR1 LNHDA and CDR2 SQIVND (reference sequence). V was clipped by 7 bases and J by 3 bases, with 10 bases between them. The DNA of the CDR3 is TGTGCCAGTACCGACGACATCAATCAGCCCCAGCATTTT. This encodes CASTDDINQPQHF.

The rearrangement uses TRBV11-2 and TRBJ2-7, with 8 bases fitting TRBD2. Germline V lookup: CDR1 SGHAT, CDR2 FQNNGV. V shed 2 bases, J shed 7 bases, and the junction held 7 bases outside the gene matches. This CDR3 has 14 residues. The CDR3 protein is CASSLMASGGEQYF. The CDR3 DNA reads TGTGCCAGCAGCTTAATGGCGAGCGGGGGAGAGCAGTACTTC.

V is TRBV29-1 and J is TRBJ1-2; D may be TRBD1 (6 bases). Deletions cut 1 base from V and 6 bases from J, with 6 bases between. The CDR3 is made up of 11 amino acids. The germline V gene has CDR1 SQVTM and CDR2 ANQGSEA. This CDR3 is CSVEGTDGYTF. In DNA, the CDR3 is TGCAGCGTTGAAGGGACAGATGGCTACACCTTC.

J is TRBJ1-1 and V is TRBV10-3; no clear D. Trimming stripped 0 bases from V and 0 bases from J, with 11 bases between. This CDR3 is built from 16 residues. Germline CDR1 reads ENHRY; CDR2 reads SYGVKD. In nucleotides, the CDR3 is TGTGCCATCAGTGAGTCGTGGGCTGGCCTGAACACTGAAGCTTTCTTT. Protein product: CAISESWAGLNTEAFF.

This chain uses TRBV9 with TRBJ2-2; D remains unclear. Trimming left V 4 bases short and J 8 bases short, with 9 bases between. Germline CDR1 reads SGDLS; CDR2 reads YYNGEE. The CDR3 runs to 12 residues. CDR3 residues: CASSPRKGELFF. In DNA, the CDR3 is TGTGCCAGCAGCCCGCGGAAGGGGGAGCTGTTTTTT.

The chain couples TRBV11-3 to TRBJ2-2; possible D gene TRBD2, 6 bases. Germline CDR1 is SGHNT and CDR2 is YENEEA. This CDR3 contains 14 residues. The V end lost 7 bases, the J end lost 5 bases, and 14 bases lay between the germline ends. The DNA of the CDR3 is TGTGCCAGCAACCTGGAGGGAAATACCGGGGAGCTGTTTTTT. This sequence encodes CASNLEGNTGELFF.

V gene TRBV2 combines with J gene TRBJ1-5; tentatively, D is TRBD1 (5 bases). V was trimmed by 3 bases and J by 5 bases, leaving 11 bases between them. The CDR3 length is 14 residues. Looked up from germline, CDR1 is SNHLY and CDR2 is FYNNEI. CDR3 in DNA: TGTGCCAGCAGTGAGTATAGGGGTGATCAGCCCCAGCATTTT. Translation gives CASSEYRGDQPQHF.

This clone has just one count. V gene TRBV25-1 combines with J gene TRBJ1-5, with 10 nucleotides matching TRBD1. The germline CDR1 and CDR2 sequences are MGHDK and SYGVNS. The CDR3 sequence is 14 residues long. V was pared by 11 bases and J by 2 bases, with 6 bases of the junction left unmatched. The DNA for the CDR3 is TGTGCCTCCTCGGACAGGGGGGGCAATCAGCCCCAGCATTTT. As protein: CASSDRGGNQPQHF.

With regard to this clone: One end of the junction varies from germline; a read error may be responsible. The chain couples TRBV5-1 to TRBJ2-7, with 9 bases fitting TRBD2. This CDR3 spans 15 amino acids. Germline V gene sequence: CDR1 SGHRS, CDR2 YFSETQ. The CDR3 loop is CASSFLAGILYELYF. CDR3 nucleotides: TGCGCCAGCAGCTTCCTAGCGGGAATCCTTTACGAGCTGTACTTC.

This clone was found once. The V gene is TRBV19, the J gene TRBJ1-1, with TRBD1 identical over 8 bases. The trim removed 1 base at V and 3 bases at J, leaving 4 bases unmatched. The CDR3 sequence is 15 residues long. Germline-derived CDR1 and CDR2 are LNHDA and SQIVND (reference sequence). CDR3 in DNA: TGTGCCAGTAGTATAGGGTACAGGGGGTACACTGAAGCTTTCTTT. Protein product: CASSIGYRGYTEAFF. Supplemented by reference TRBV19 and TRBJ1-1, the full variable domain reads DGGITQSPKYLFRKEGQNVTLSCEQNLNHDAMYWYRQDPGQGLRLIYYSQIVNDFQKGDIAEGYSVSREKKESFPLTVTSAQKNPTAFYLCASSIGYRGYTEAFFGQGTRLTVV.

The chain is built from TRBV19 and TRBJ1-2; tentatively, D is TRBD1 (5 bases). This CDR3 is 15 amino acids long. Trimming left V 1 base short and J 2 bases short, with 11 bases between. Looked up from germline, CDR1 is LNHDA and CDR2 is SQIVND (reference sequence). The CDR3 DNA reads TGTGCCAGTAGTATAGTTGAACAGGCGAACTATGGCTACACCTTC. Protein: CASSIVEQANYGYTF.

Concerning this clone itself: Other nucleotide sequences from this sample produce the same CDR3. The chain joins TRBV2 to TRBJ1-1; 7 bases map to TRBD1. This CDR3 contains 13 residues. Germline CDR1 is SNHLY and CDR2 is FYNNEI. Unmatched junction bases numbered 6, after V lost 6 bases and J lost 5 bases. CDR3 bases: TGTGCCAGCAGCGACAGGGCCGGGACTGAAGCTTTCTTT. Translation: CASSDRAGTEAFF.

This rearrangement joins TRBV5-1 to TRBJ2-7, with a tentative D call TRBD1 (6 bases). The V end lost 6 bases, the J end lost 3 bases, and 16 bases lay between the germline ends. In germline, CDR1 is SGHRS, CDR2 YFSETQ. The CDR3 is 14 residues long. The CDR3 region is CASKVEGVSYEQYF. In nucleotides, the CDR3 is TGCGCCAGCAAAGTCGAGGGGGTGAGCTACGAGCAGTACTTC.

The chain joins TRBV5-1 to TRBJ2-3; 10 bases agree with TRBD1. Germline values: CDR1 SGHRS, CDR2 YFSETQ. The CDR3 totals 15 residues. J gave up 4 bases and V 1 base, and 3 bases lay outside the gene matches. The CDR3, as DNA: TGCGCCAGCAGCTTGCCGGGACAGGGGTCAGATACGCAGTATTTT. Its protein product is CASSLPGQGSDTQYF.

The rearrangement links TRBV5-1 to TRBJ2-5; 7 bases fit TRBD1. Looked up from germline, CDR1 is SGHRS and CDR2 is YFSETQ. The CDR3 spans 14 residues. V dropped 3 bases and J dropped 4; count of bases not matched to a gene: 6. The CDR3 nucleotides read TGCGCCAGCAGCTCGGGACAGACGGGAGAGACCCAGTACTTC. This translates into CASSSGQTGETQYF. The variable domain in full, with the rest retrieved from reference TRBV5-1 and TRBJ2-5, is KAGVTQTPRYLIKTRGQQVTLSCSPISGHRSVSWYQQTPGQGLQFLFEYFSETQRNKGNFPGRFSGRQFSNSRSEMNVSTLELGDSALYLCASSSGQTGETQYFGPGTRLLVL.

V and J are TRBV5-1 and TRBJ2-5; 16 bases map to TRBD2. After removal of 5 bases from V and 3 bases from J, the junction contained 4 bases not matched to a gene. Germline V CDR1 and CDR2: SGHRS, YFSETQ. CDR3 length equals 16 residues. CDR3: CASRPGTSGGEETQYF. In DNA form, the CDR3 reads TGCGCCAGCAGACCTGGGACTAGCGGGGGGGAAGAGACCCAGTACTTC.

CDR3: CASSLGDIRNTIYF. CDR3 bases: TGTGCCAGCAGCTTAGGGGACATACGAAACACCATATATTTT. The V call is TRBV7-9, the J call TRBJ1-3, with D perhaps TRBD1 (6 bases). The CDR3 is 14 amino acids. Per the germline V gene, CDR1 is SEHNR and CDR2 is FQNEAQ (reference sequence). V lost 1 base to trimming and J lost 5 bases, with 9 bases between them. Filled out from reference TRBV7-9 and TRBJ1-3, the complete variable domain reads DTGVSQNPRHKITKRGQNVTFRCDPISEHNRLYWYRQTLGQGPEFLTYFQNEAQLEKSRLLSDRFSAERPKGSFSTLEIQRTEQGDSAMYLCASSLGDIRNTIYFGEGSWLTVV.

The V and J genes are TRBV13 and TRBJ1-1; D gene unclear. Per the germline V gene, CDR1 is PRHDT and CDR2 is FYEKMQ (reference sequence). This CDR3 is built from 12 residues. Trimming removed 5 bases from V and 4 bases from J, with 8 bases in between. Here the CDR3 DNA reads TGTGCCAGCAGCGGGGAGGGCACTGAAGCTTTCTTT. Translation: CASSGEGTEAFF.